Listed below are T cell receptor beta chains from one sample, sequenced in a study of regulatory T cells in long-lasting Graves disease. TCRdb redid the calling of the multiplex PCR reads with MiXCR, one entry per CDR3 protein. The sample holds approximately 540,000 distinct CDR3 sequences, more than 10% seen once. The same data also contributed to another study, on T cells in Graves' hyperthyroidism and ophthalmopathy.

Sequencing used peripheral blood mononuclear cells (PBMCs), obtained at new diagnosis, from a patient treated with antithyroid drugs. These receptors originate from a woman aged 25-40 years with Graves disease. The CDR3 runs from the conserved cysteine through the conserved F or W. D genes are given only for firm matches. The size of a clone is reported for some rows only, either as once, few or many, or as a class for expanded clones.

many | TRBJ2-3 | TRBV5-6 | TRBD2 | TGTGCCAGCAGCTTGGAACTAGCGGGACACACAGATACGCAGTATTTT | CASSLELAGHTDTQYF
. | TRBJ2-1 | TRBV5-1 | TRBD2 | TGCGCCAGCAGCCCGTACAGGGCGGGAGGCGGCAATGAGCAGTTCTTC | CASSPYRAGGGNEQFF
few | TRBJ2-3 | TRBV9 | . | TGTGCCAGCAGCGTAGTGGCGGCCCTTAACACAGATACGCAGTATTTT | CASSVVAALNTDTQYF
many | TRBJ1-3 | TRBV27 | . | TGTGCCAGCAGTCTAACCCGTTCTGGAAACACCATATATTTT | CASSLTRSGNTIYF
few | TRBJ2-7 | TRBV14 | TRBD2 | TGTGCCAGCAGTATAGCGGGAGCGCCCTCTTCCTACGAGCAGTACTTC | CASSIAGAPSSYEQYF
. | TRBJ2-3 | TRBV7-2 | . | TGTGCCAGCAGCTTAGATTATGGGGCAGATACGCAGTATTTT | CASSLDYGADTQYF
many | TRBJ2-7 | TRBV27 | . | TGTGCCAGCAGCTTAGGGCTACGTTCCTACGAGCAGTACTTC | CASSLGLRSYEQYF
many | TRBJ2-3 | TRBV2 | TRBD1 | TGTGCCAGCAGTAAGGACAGGGGAAGCACAGATACGCAGTATTTT | CASSKDRGSTDTQYF
many | TRBJ1-5 | TRBV18 | . | TGTGCCAGCTCACGAACATCAGATAGCAATCAGCCCCAGCATTTT | CASSRTSDSNQPQHF
few | TRBJ2-3 | TRBV4-2 | TRBD2 | TGTGCCAGCAGCCAGGGACCTAGCGGGTTCGGGGCCGATACGCAGTATTTT | CASSQGPSGFGADTQYF
. | TRBJ1-1 | TRBV5-1 | TRBD1 | TGCGCCAGCAGCGAAACGGACAGGGGGCGTTCTTGGAACACTGAAGCTTTCTTT | CASSETDRGRSWNTEAFF
few | TRBJ2-1 | TRBV5-1 | . | TGCGCCAGCAGCTTGCCGAGGGGTGATGAGCAGTTCTTC | CASSLPRGDEQFF
few | TRBJ1-2 | TRBV7-9 | . | TGTGCCAGCAGCTTAGAGTACGGCCAGGGGAGTGGCTACACCTTC | CASSLEYGQGSGYTF
many | TRBJ2-5 | TRBV4-1 | . | TGCGCCAGCAGCCAAGTGGCAGCCGTAGAGACCCAGTACTTC | CASSQVAAVETQYF
many | TRBJ2-7 | TRBV20-1 | . | TGCAGTGCTGCCTTTGGTGGAAGCTCCTACGAGCAGTACTTC | CSAAFGGSSYEQYF
many | TRBJ2-3 | TRBV11-2 | . | TGTGCCAGCAGCTTTCCAGGGGCGGGCGCAGATACGCAGTATTTT | CASSFPGAGADTQYF
many | TRBJ1-1 | TRBV2 | . | TGTGCCAGCACGGGGGCAGGTACTGAAGCTTTCTTT | CASTGAGTEAFF
. | TRBJ1-5 | TRBV5-5 | . | TGCGCCAGCAGCTTGTCATCACGGAGGGTGGGCCATCAGCCCCAGCATTTT | CASSLSSRRVGHQPQHF
. | TRBJ1-5 | TRBV5-8 | . | TGTGCCAGCAGCGTCAGGGGAGAGCGACAGCCCCAGCATTTT | CASSVRGERQPQHF
many | TRBJ2-3 | TRBV5-1 | . | TGCGCCAGCAGCTTGGTTCGGCAGGGCACAGATACGCAGTATTTT | CASSLVRQGTDTQYF
. | TRBJ2-2 | TRBV19 | TRBD1 | TGTGCCAGTAGTATTGGGACAGGGTTGAACACCGGGGAGCTGTTTTTT | CASSIGTGLNTGELFF
many | TRBJ2-3 | TRBV5-1 | . | TGCGCCAGCAGCTTGACGGCCGGCCCAGATACGCAGTATTTT | CASSLTAGPDTQYF
many | TRBJ2-3 | TRBV7-2 | . | TGTGCCATTGGGCAAGGAGGGTTAGCAGATACGCAGTATTTT | CAIGQGGLADTQYF
. | TRBJ2-2 | TRBV7-2 | TRBD2 | TGTGCCAGCAGCCCTAGCGGGTTTCCCGGGGAGCTGTTTTTT | CASSPSGFPGELFF
many | TRBJ2-7 | TRBV6-1 | TRBD2 | TGTGCCAGCAGCCGTCCGGGACAGGGACTAGCGGGGGGACCCCGTCGCGAGCAGTACTTC | CASSRPGQGLAGGPRREQYF
many | TRBJ2-5 | TRBV28 | TRBD1 | TGTGCCAGCAGAGGACAGGGGGTAGGAAACCAAGAGACCCAGTACTTC | CASRGQGVGNQETQYF
. | TRBJ2-7 | TRBV12-3/TRBV12-4 | . | TGTGCCAGCAGAGCTGAGGAGTCCATCTCCTACGAGCAGTACTTC | CASRAEESISYEQYF
many | TRBJ2-2 | TRBV7-3 | . | TGTGCCAGCAGCCCGCGGGACTCCCCCTTAACTGGCGGGGAGCTGTTTTTT | CASSPRDSPLTGGELFF
many | TRBJ2-3 | TRBV11-2 | TRBD1 | TGTGCCAGCAGCCCATCCGGGACAGGGGGAAGAGATACGCAGTATTTT | CASSPSGTGGRDTQYF
many | TRBJ1-1 | TRBV14 | . | TGTGCCAGCAGCCGTATCGTGAGGACTGAAGCTTTCTTT | CASSRIVRTEAFF
many | TRBJ2-6 | TRBV28 | TRBD1 | TGTGCCAGCAGTAAGACCGGGACAGGAGCCTCTGGGGCCAACGTCCTGACTTTC | CASSKTGTGASGANVLTF
. | TRBJ2-5 | TRBV27 | . | TGTGCCAGCAGTAGGGCAGGGGCTGTAGAGACCCAGTACTTC | CASSRAGAVETQYF
many | TRBJ2-3 | TRBV5-4 | TRBD2 | TGTGCCAGCAGAAAACTAGCGGGGGATACGCAGTATTTT | CASRKLAGDTQYF
few | TRBJ1-4 | TRBV4-1 | TRBD1 | TGCGCCAGCAGCTACTGGACAGGTCCGCGGGAAAAACTGTTTTTT | CASSYWTGPREKLFF
many | TRBJ1-6 | TRBV20-1 | TRBD1 | TGCAGTGCTCCACACCCCGGACAGGGTCAATCACCCCTCCACTTT | CSAPHPGQGQSPLHF
. | TRBJ2-3 | TRBV2 | TRBD2 | TGTGCCAGCAGTGAATTCGGGACTAGCGTCTCAGATACGCAGTATTTT | CASSEFGTSVSDTQYF